This T cell receptor (beta chain) is from a study of blood T cell repertoires in COVID-19. Authors' methods: Amplification with reference gene primers provided the estimates of nucleated cell counts. Sequencing used immunoSEQ multiplex PCR; TCRdb keeps in-frame clones, though not all of them. The V and J calls and clone size come from that table; D and trimming were worked out from the DNA. There are 350,000 to 400,000 clones in the sample; approximately 90% occur only once, and roughly 0.9% lies in the top ten. The sample was PBMCs or T cells enriched from blood (not recorded which). The origin of this receptor is a woman aged 40 to 50 who had been exposed to COVID-19.

The CDR3 DNA follows: TGCGCCAGCAGCCAAGACCCTTTCTCTAGGGGCTACACCTTC. The encoded protein is CASSQDPFSRGYTF. The rearrangement links TRBV4-3 to TRBJ1-2; D ambiguous. The CDR3 extends over 14 amino acids. V was trimmed by 0 bases and J by 8 bases, leaving 13 bases between them. Germline V gene data show CDR1 as LGHNA and CDR2 as YSLEER.